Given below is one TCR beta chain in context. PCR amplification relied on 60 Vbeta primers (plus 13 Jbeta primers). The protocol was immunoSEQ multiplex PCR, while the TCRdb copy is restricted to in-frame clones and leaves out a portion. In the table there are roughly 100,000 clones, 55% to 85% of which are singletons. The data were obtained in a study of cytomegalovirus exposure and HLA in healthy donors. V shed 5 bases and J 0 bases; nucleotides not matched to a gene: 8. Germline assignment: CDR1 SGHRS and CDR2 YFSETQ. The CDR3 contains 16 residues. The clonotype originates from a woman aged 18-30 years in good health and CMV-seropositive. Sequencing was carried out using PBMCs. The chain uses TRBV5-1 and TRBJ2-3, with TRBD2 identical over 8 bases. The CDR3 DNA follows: TGCGCCAGCAGACTCCAGCCGGGAGGGAGCACAGATACGCAGTATTTT. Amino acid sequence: CASRLQPGGSTDTQYF.